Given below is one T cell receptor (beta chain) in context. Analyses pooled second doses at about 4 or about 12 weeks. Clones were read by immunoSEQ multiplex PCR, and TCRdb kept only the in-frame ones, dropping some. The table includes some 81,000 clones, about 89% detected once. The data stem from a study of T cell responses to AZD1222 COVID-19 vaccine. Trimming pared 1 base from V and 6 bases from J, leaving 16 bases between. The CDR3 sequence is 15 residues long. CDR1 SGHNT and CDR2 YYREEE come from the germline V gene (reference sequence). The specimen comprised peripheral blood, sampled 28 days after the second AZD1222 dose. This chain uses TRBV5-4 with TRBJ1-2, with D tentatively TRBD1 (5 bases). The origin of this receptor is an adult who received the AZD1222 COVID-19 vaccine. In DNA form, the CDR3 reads TGTGCCAGCAGCTTGTTTGTAATGCTAGGGGATGGCTACACCTTC. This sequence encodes CASSLFVMLGDGYTF.